Listed here are 26 T cell receptor beta chains from one sample, sequenced in a study of cytomegalovirus exposure and HLA in healthy donors. The PCR was carried out with 60 Vbeta primers and 13 Jbeta primers. The method was immunoSEQ multiplex PCR; TCRdb's version includes in-frame clones alone and lacks a portion of them. The data contain some 200,000 clones, about four fifths of them singletons. Material for sequencing was PBMCs. The receptors were gathered from a young woman in good health and CMV-seronegative.

V is TRBV4-1 and J is TRBJ2-3; 9 bases fit TRBD2. V lost 6 bases, J lost 0 bases, and 4 bases stayed unmatched. Germline-derived CDR1 and CDR2 are MGHRA and YSYEKL. The CDR3 has 15 residues. The CDR3: CASSLAGPSTDTQYF. The CDR3 DNA reads TGCGCCAGCAGTCTAGCGGGACCAAGCACAGATACGCAGTATTTT.

The sample holds a few counts of this clone. CDR3: CASSFVAGASSYNEQFF. The CDR3 bases are TGTGCCAGCAGCTTCGTGGCGGGAGCAAGCTCCTACAATGAGCAGTTCTTC. The chain employs TRBV7-9 and TRBJ2-1; 7 nucleotides match TRBD2. The CDR3 has 17 residues. Germline V gene data show CDR1 as SEHNR and CDR2 as FQNEAQ (reference sequence). Trimming at V came to 3 bases and at J to 0 bases, leaving 8 bases not matched to a gene.

The CDR3 DNA sequence: TGCAGTGCTAGAAGCGCTATTGAAGCTTTCTTT. Amino acids: CSARSAIEAFF. This rearrangement joins TRBV20-1 to TRBJ1-1; D is unclear. The V and J ends lost 2 bases and 7 bases respectively, with 8 bases between them. CDR1 is DFQATT, CDR2 SNEGSKA, per germline (reference sequence). The CDR3 runs to 11 residues.

This sequence joins TRBV4-3 and TRBJ2-4, with 9 positions matching TRBD2. CDR1 is LGHNA, CDR2 YSLEER, per germline. Germline trimming cut 1 base from V and 0 bases from J; bases unmatched to any gene: 4. The CDR3 runs 17 residues. CDR3 in amino acids: CASSQASGIVAKNIQYF. DNA of the CDR3: TGCGCCAGCAGCCAAGCTAGCGGGATCGTAGCCAAAAACATTCAGTACTTC.

The chain combines TRBV4-1 with TRBJ1-2; D unresolved. V lost 0 bases and J lost 5, with 16 bases in between. This CDR3 is 16 amino acids long. CDR1 is MGHRA, CDR2 YSYEKL, per germline. CDR3 amino acids: CASSQEGRSFFYGYTF. The CDR3 region has the DNA TGCGCCAGCAGCCAAGAGGGGAGGTCTTTTTTTTATGGCTACACCTTC.

The gene calls are TRBV7-9 and TRBJ2-7, with a tentative D call TRBD1 (6 bases). Germline CDR1 SEHNR, CDR2 FQNEAQ (reference sequence). This CDR3 contains 15 residues. With 5 bases removed from V and 6 bases from J, the gap between germline ends came to 20 bases. The CDR3 nucleotides read TGTGCCAGCAGCAATCTACCGGGACAACCCGCCGAGCAGTACTTC. This translates into CASSNLPGQPAEQYF. The full variable domain, rest sourced from reference TRBV7-9 and TRBJ2-7, is DTGVSQNPRHKITKRGQNVTFRCDPISEHNRLYWYRQTLGQGPEFLTYFQNEAQLEKSRLLSDRFSAERPKGSFSTLEIQRTEQGDSAMYLCASSNLPGQPAEQYFGPGTRLTVT.

The chain uses TRBV19 and TRBJ2-5, with a tentative D call TRBD1 (5 bases). The germline V and J ends were trimmed by 3 bases and 6 bases, with 14 bases remaining between them. The CDR3 runs to 14 residues. CDR1 LNHDA and CDR2 SQIVND come from the germline V gene (reference sequence). The CDR3 region has the DNA TGTGCCAGTAGTATTTCAGGGTCCGGGCAGACCCAGTACTTC. It translates to CASSISGSGQTQYF. Full variable domain (missing parts from reference TRBV19 and TRBJ2-5): DGGITQSPKYLFRKEGQNVTLSCEQNLNHDAMYWYRQDPGQGLRLIYYSQIVNDFQKGDIAEGYSVSREKKESFPLTVTSAQKNPTAFYLCASSISGSGQTQYFGPGTRLLVL.

This rearrangement joins TRBV11-2 to TRBJ1-1; tentatively, D is TRBD1 (6 bases). Trimming removed 5 bases at V and 4 bases at J, with 17 bases between. The CDR3 is 15 amino acids. Germline V CDR1 and CDR2: SGHAT, FQNNGV. The chain's CDR3 is CASSPVGHEITEAFF. For the CDR3, the DNA is TGTGCCAGCAGCCCAGTGGGACACGAGATCACTGAAGCTTTCTTT.

The chain is built from TRBV30 and TRBJ2-7; 7 positions agree with TRBD1. Germline V lookup: CDR1 GTSNPN, CDR2 SVGIG (reference sequence). V gave up 5 bases and J gave up 4 bases; unmatched junction bases: 14. This CDR3 region has 15 residues. The CDR3 DNA follows: TGTGCCTGGGGTCCGTTGGGACAGCATCATTACGAGCAGTACTTC. Its translation is CAWGPLGQHHYEQYF.

The V call is TRBV4-3, the J call TRBJ2-1, with 9 nucleotides matching TRBD2. CDR1 and CDR2 (germline): LGHNA, YSLEER. The trim removed 4 bases at V and 5 bases at J, leaving 12 bases unmatched. The CDR3 extends over 17 amino acids. The DNA of the CDR3 is TGCGCCAGCAGCCGGGGGGGTCTAGCGGGACCGGACAATGAGCAGTTCTTC. Its protein product is CASSRGGLAGPDNEQFF.

The V gene is TRBV4-3, the J gene TRBJ2-3; no firm D call. CDR1 is LGHNA, CDR2 YSLEER, per germline. Trimming cost V 0 bases and J 3 bases, with 10 bases left between them. The CDR3 sequence is 15 residues long. DNA of the CDR3: TGCGCCAGCAGCCAAGATGTGCTGGCTACAGATACGCAGTATTTT. Protein sequence: CASSQDVLATDTQYF.

The chain links TRBV29-1 to TRBJ1-1, with a possible D match to TRBD1 (5 bases). V lost 5 bases and J lost 1, with 8 bases in between. Germline V gene lookup returns CDR1 SQVTM and CDR2 ANQGSEA. There are 12 residues in the CDR3. DNA for the CDR3: TGCAGCGTTCAGGGCGCGAACACTGAAGCTTTCTTT. It translates to CSVQGANTEAFF.

The genes are TRBV7-9 and TRBJ1-1; possibly TRBD1 for D (5 bases). V was pared by 5 bases and J by 2 bases, with 15 bases between. CDR3 length: 15 residues. Germline V gene sequence: CDR1 SEHNR, CDR2 FQNEAQ (reference sequence). CDR3 region: CASSPSGGRNTEAFF. CDR3 nucleotide sequence: TGTGCCAGCAGCCCCTCCGGGGGTCGCAACACTGAAGCTTTCTTT.

This clone was seen once. J is TRBJ2-5 and V is TRBV11-3, with 10 bases identical to TRBD1. Germline CDR1 SGHNT, CDR2 YENEEA. V was pared by 5 bases and J by 7 bases, with 10 bases of the junction left unmatched. This CDR3 contains 15 residues. CDR3 coding DNA: TGTGCCAGCAGCCCCCCCGGGACAGGGGCTTGGACCCAGTACTTC. This gives the protein CASSPPGTGAWTQYF. Based on the CDR3 plus reference TRBV11-3 and TRBJ2-5, the full variable domain is EAGVVQSPRYKIIEKKQPVAFWCNPISGHNTLYWYLQNLGQGPELLIRYENEEAVDDSQLPKDRFSAERLKGVDSTLKIQPAELGDSAVYLCASSPPGTGAWTQYFGPGTRLLVL.

The chain recombines TRBV28 with TRBJ2-1; TRBD2 matches 8 bases. This CDR3 region has 14 residues. J lost 5 bases, V lost 5 bases, and 5 bases had no gene match. Germline CDR1 reads MDHEN; CDR2 reads SYDVKM. The CDR3 protein is CASSKLAEDNEQFF. DNA of the CDR3: TGTGCCAGCAGTAAACTAGCGGAGGACAATGAGCAGTTCTTC. Full variable domain (remainder filled in from reference TRBV28 and TRBJ2-1): DVKVTQSSRYLVKRTGEKVFLECVQDMDHENMFWYRQDPGLGLRLIYFSYDVKMKEKGDIPEGYSVSREKKERFSLILESASTNQTSMYLCASSKLAEDNEQFFGPGTRLTVL.

The J gene is TRBJ2-3, the V gene TRBV6-5; no firm D call. The germline V gene encodes CDR1 MNHEY and CDR2 SVGAGI. V was shortened by 4 bases and J by 2 bases, with 10 bases between the two germline ends. This CDR3 spans 14 amino acids. The CDR3 region is CASSSTVSTDTQYF. CDR3 DNA sequence: TGTGCCAGCAGTTCGACTGTCTCCACAGATACGCAGTATTTT.

This chain links TRBV29-1 with TRBJ1-1; 10 bases are shared with TRBD1. This CDR3 has 17 amino acids. CDR1 is SQVTM and CDR2 is ANQGSEA in the germline V gene. Trimming cost V 0 bases and J 6 bases; bases outside gene matches: 13. CDR3 bases: TGCAGCGTTGAAGATCCGGGGGACAGGGGCTGGTCGCCTGAAGCTTTCTTT. This sequence encodes CSVEDPGDRGWSPEAFF. Using reference TRBV29-1 and TRBJ1-1 for the parts outside the CDR3, the full variable domain is SAVISQKPSRDICQRGTSLTIQCQVDSQVTMMFWYRQQPGQSLTLIATANQGSEATYESGFVIDKFPISRPNLTFSTLTVSNMSPEDSSIYLCSVEDPGDRGWSPEAFFGQGTRLTVV.

The chain uses TRBV5-6 and TRBJ2-5, with 7 bases that match TRBD2. The CDR3 covers 15 residues. Germline-derived CDR1 and CDR2 are SGHDT and YYEEEE. The V segment lost 1 base and the J segment 1 base; nucleotides outside the gene matches: 4. CDR3 protein: CASSLTGRRQETQYF. CDR3 nucleotides: TGTGCCAGCAGCTTGACCGGGAGGCGCCAAGAGACCCAGTACTTC.

The chain links TRBV7-8 to TRBJ2-5; weak D call: TRBD1 (5 bases). The CDR3 is made up of 15 amino acids. V lost 4 bases and J lost 1, with 13 bases in between. The germline V gene has CDR1 SGHVS and CDR2 FQNEAQ. The DNA for the CDR3 is TGTGCCAGCAGCTCTACGCCAGGGCCCCAAGAGACCCAGTACTTC. Translation: CASSSTPGPQETQYF.

This chain links TRBV11-2 with TRBJ2-5; 9 bases line up with TRBD1. Germline V gene lookup returns CDR1 SGHAT and CDR2 FQNNGV. J lost 1 base, V lost 5 bases, and 5 bases had no gene match. CDR3 length: 15 amino acids. The CDR3 DNA reads TGTGCCAGCAGCGGGACAGGGAAGTTCCAAGAGACCCAGTACTTC. Protein: CASSGTGKFQETQYF. The full variable domain, rest sourced from reference TRBV11-2 and TRBJ2-5, is EAGVAQSPRYKIIEKRQSVAFWCNPISGHATLYWYQQILGQGPKLLIQFQNNGVVDDSQLPKDRFSAERLKGVDSTLKIQPAKLEDSAVYLCASSGTGKFQETQYFGPGTRLLVL.

Only one count was recorded for this clone. The chain carries TRBV6-5 and TRBJ1-2, with a possible D match to TRBD1 (6 bases). Germline CDR1 MNHEY, CDR2 SVGAGI. V gave up 8 bases and J gave up 2 bases, with 12 bases separating them. This CDR3 contains 13 residues. CDR3 bases: TGTGCCAGCCTTGCCGGGACAAACTATGGCTACACCTTC. It codes for CASLAGTNYGYTF.

The count of this clone is one. The chain uses TRBV6-6 and TRBJ2-7; tentatively, D is TRBD2 (6 bases). The V and J ends lost 6 bases and 2 bases respectively, with 17 bases between them. The CDR3 covers 15 residues. Germline V gene data show CDR1 as MNHNY and CDR2 as SVGAGI (reference sequence). The CDR3: CASRPVAELPYEQYF. CDR3 nucleotide sequence: TGTGCCAGCAGGCCCGTAGCGGAGTTGCCCTACGAGCAGTACTTC.

The chain employs TRBV25-1 and TRBJ2-3; D is unclear. Germline assignment: CDR1 MGHDK and CDR2 SYGVNS. This CDR3 region has 14 residues. The germline V and J ends were trimmed by 2 bases and 3 bases, with 9 bases remaining between them. The CDR3: CASSERSRTDTQYF. DNA of the CDR3: TGTGCCAGCAGTGAAAGGAGTCGAACAGATACGCAGTATTTT.

This chain connects TRBV18 to TRBJ2-2; 10 nucleotides line up with TRBD1. The CDR3 has 18 residues. Losses at the gene ends were 3 bases for V and 5 bases for J; bases not matched to a gene: 12. Germline V CDR1 and CDR2: KGHSH, LQKENI. CDR3 nucleotides: TGTGCCAGCTCACCGAACCTTCGACAGGGGGCAGGGACCGGGGAGCTGTTTTTT. Its translation: CASSPNLRQGAGTGELFF. Using reference TRBV18 and TRBJ2-2 for the parts outside the CDR3, the full variable domain is NAGVMQNPRHLVRRRGQEARLRCSPMKGHSHVYWYRQLPEEGLKFMVYLQKENIIDESGMPKERFSAEFPKEGPSILRIQQVVRGDSAAYFCASSPNLRQGAGTGELFFGEGSRLTVL.

The rearrangement links TRBV29-1 to TRBJ2-1, with unresolved D. This CDR3 has 12 residues. Germline V CDR1 and CDR2: SQVTM, ANQGSEA. The V end lost 1 base, the J end lost 11 bases, and 12 bases lay between the germline ends. CDR3 residues: CSVEGEPVQQFF. DNA for the CDR3: TGCAGCGTTGAAGGAGAACCGGTACAGCAGTTCTTC.

J is TRBJ2-3 and V is TRBV27; 10 bases line up with TRBD2. The V gene end was trimmed by 8 bases and the J gene end by 2 bases; junction bases not matched to a gene: 1. This CDR3 region has 13 residues. Germline V gene data show CDR1 as MNHEY and CDR2 as SMNVEV (reference sequence). In DNA form, the CDR3 reads TGTGCCAGCGGACTAGCGGTCACAGATACGCAGTATTTT. It codes for CASGLAVTDTQYF.